Listed below are T cell receptor beta chains from one sample, sequenced in a study of T cell responses to AZD1222 COVID-19 vaccine. Sequencing was performed with immunoSEQ multiplex PCR; in TCRdb, only in-frame clones are kept and a portion is missing. The sample records 200,000 to 300,000 clones, more than 85% being singletons. Source: peripheral blood, taken on day 0 of AZD1222 vaccination. The receptors shown here come from an adult in good health. Each CDR3 is given with its conserved first and last residue. D genes are given only for firm matches. A row's size may be missing; if present it is once, few, many or a size class.

TRBV6-1	-	TRBJ2-1	-	CASSEEAGSYNEQFF	TGTGCCAGCAGTGAAGAGGCGGGGTCCTACAATGAGCAGTTCTTC
TRBV7-8	TRBD1	TRBJ1-2	-	CASSLDRGNYGYTF	TGTGCCAGCAGTTTGGACAGGGGTAACTATGGCTACACCTTC
TRBV30	TRBD2	TRBJ2-1	-	CAWSPLRGNEQFF	TGTGCCTGGAGTCCCCTGCGGGGGAATGAGCAGTTCTTC
TRBV5-1	TRBD1	TRBJ1-5	-	CASSLLKDRGGQPQHF	TGCGCCAGCAGCCTGCTGAAAGACAGGGGCGGACAGCCCCAGCATTTT
TRBV14	-	TRBJ1-1	once	CASSQDLGLVETEAFF	TGTGCCAGCAGCCAAGATTTAGGCCTCGTGGAGACTGAAGCTTTCTTT
TRBV15	-	TRBJ2-7	-	CATSRDQGTYYEQYF	TGTGCCACCAGCAGAGACCAGGGGACCTACTACGAGCAGTACTTC
TRBV6-5	TRBD1	TRBJ1-1	-	CASSYGRTGYTEAFF	TGTGCCAGCAGTTACGGGCGGACAGGTTACACTGAAGCTTTCTTT
TRBV11-3	-	TRBJ1-5	-	CARSGVCSNQPQHF	TGTGCCAGGTCAGGGGTTTGTAGCAATCAGCCCCAGCATTTT
TRBV7-2	TRBD1	TRBJ1-2	-	CASSLEGTGGNGYTF	TGTGCCAGCAGCTTAGAGGGAACAGGGGGCAATGGCTACACCTTC
TRBV9	-	TRBJ1-5	-	CASSVDGSNQPQHF	TGTGCCAGCAGCGTAGACGGGAGCAATCAGCCCCAGCATTTT
TRBV10-3	-	TRBJ1-2	-	CAISEGRGYTF	TGTGCCATCAGTGAGGGGCGAGGCTACACCTTC
TRBV7-8	TRBD1	TRBJ1-6	-	CASSPRGPSYNSPLHF	TGTGCCAGCAGCCCCAGGGGGCCCTCCTATAATTCACCCCTCCACTTT
TRBV6-5	-	TRBJ2-7	-	CASAFKGGSAEQYF	TGTGCCAGCGCGTTTAAGGGGGGGTCTGCCGAGCAGTACTTC
TRBV6-6	-	TRBJ1-3	-	CASRGRQFSVYF	TGTGCCAGCAGGGGTAGACAGTTCTCTGTATATTTT
TRBV4-1	-	TRBJ2-5	-	CASSPRSWGKVETQYF	TGCGCCAGCAGCCCGAGATCTTGGGGGAAGGTGGAGACCCAGTACTTC
TRBV21-1	-	TRBJ2-7	-	CASSKGPNYEQYF	TGTGCCAGCAGCAAGGGACCAAACTACGAGCAGTACTTC
TRBV2	-	TRBJ1-6	few	CAASTESSYNSPLHF	TGTGCCGCTTCGACGGAAAGCTCCTATAATTCACCCCTCCACTTT
TRBV28	-	TRBJ2-1	-	CATNPVPTNEQFF	TGTGCCACCAACCCCGTCCCTACGAATGAGCAGTTCTTC
TRBV28	TRBD1	TRBJ1-5	-	CASSLNDRGNQPQHF	TGTGCCAGCAGCCTCAACGACAGGGGGAATCAGCCCCAGCATTTT
TRBV7-9	TRBD2	TRBJ2-1	-	CASRPLASSSYNEQFF	TGTGCCAGCAGGCCACTAGCGTCGAGCTCCTACAATGAGCAGTTCTTC
TRBV7-2	-	TRBJ2-1	-	CASSLGAWSSYNEQFF	TGTGCCAGCAGCTTAGGAGCCTGGAGCTCCTACAATGAGCAGTTCTTC
TRBV5-1	TRBD2	TRBJ2-7	-	CASRSGTSGNYEQYF	TGCGCCAGCAGAAGCGGGACTAGCGGAAACTACGAGCAGTACTTC
TRBV6-2/TRBV6-3	TRBD2	TRBJ2-1	-	CASSYSASGGDYNEQFF	TGTGCCAGCAGTTACTCGGCTAGCGGGGGGGACTACAATGAGCAGTTCTTC
TRBV2	TRBD1	TRBJ2-1	-	CASSPQGAFYNEQFF	TGTGCCAGCAGCCCACAGGGGGCTTTTTACAATGAGCAGTTCTTC
TRBV19	TRBD2	TRBJ2-6	-	CASSIRLAGLSGGANVLTF	TGTGCCAGTAGTATTCGGCTAGCGGGGCTGTCGGGTGGGGCCAACGTCCTGACTTTC
TRBV7-2	-	TRBJ1-1	-	CASSLLGPSDTEAFF	TGTGCCAGCAGCTTGCTAGGCCCCTCGGATACTGAAGCTTTCTTT
TRBV12-3/TRBV12-4	-	TRBJ1-1	-	CASSDHLKAFF	TGTGCCAGCAGTGACCATCTTAAAGCTTTCTTT
TRBV27	TRBD2	TRBJ2-7	-	CASSLLAGEDEQYF	TGTGCCAGCAGTTTACTAGCGGGAGAAGACGAGCAGTACTTC
TRBV10-3	-	TRBJ2-1	-	CATVEVVLNQQFF	TGTGCCACAGTGGAGGTGGTCCTCAATCAGCAGTTCTTC
TRBV24-1	TRBD2	TRBJ2-3	-	CATELAGTDTQYF	TGTGCCACTGAGCTAGCGGGCACAGATACGCAGTATTTT
TRBV13	TRBD2	TRBJ2-7	-	CASSGPPSGGKEQYF	TGTGCCAGCAGCGGACCTCCTAGCGGGGGAAAAGAGCAGTACTTC
TRBV7-9	-	TRBJ2-1	-	CASSFPGSGRYNEQFF	TGTGCCAGCAGCTTTCCGGGGTCGGGCCGCTACAATGAGCAGTTCTTC
TRBV11-2	-	TRBJ2-5	-	CASSLVPTRFETQYF	TGTGCCAGCAGCTTAGTCCCGACCCGGTTTGAGACCCAGTACTTC
TRBV7-2	-	TRBJ2-7	-	CASSRSGVEQYF	TGTGCCAGCAGCCGATCAGGCGTCGAGCAGTACTTC
TRBV28	-	TRBJ1-4	-	CASSSPPGTPNGELFF	TGTGCCAGCAGTTCCCCCCCCGGGACCCCTAATGGGGAACTGTTTTTT
TRBV7-7	-	TRBJ2-1	-	CASSLGLSSYNEQFF	TGTGCCAGCAGTCTAGGACTTAGCTCCTACAATGAGCAGTTCTTC
TRBV4-1	-	TRBJ2-3	-	CASSQDRAYTDTQYF	TGCGCCAGCAGCCAAGACCGCGCGTACACAGATACGCAGTATTTT
TRBV6-5	-	TRBJ2-2	-	CASSYRSTGELFF	TGTGCCAGCAGTTACAGGAGCACCGGGGAGCTGTTTTTT
TRBV9	-	TRBJ1-1	-	CASSAGRGTEAFF	TGTGCCAGCAGCGCCGGTCGGGGCACTGAAGCTTTCTTT
TRBV30	-	TRBJ2-5	-	CAWSVRVVRPTYF	TGTGCCTGGAGTGTACGGGTCGTGAGACCGACGTACTTC
TRBV29-1	-	TRBJ2-1	-	CSVHDSSYNEQFF	TGCAGCGTTCACGACAGCTCCTACAATGAGCAGTTCTTC
TRBV5-1	-	TRBJ1-2	-	CASSLDVRGGGRYGYTF	TGCGCCAGCAGCTTGGATGTCCGGGGCGGGGGTCGCTATGGCTACACCTTC
TRBV28	TRBD2	TRBJ2-5	-	CASRPTSGRAGETQYF	TGTGCCAGCAGGCCGACTAGCGGGAGGGCCGGGGAGACCCAGTACTTC
TRBV28	TRBD1	TRBJ1-3	-	CASSPRGGTVGNTIYF	TGTGCCAGCAGTCCCAGGGGCGGGACAGTCGGAAACACCATATATTTT
TRBV7-2	-	TRBJ2-3	-	CASSLEKDNTQYF	TGTGCCAGCAGCTTAGAGAAAGACAATACGCAGTATTTT
TRBV6-5	-	TRBJ1-1	-	CASSYNRRDTEAFF	TGTGCCAGCAGTTACAACAGGAGGGACACTGAAGCTTTCTTT
TRBV27	-	TRBJ2-3	once	CASRTWWGTPQYF	TGTGCCAGCAGGACCTGGTGGGGCACGCCGCAGTATTTT
TRBV5-4	-	TRBJ1-2	-	CASSTETGNYGYTF	TGTGCCAGCAGCACGGAGACTGGGAACTATGGCTACACCTTC
TRBV11-2	TRBD2	TRBJ2-7	-	CASSFTSGSYEQYF	TGTGCCAGCAGCTTCACTAGCGGTTCCTACGAGCAGTACTTC
TRBV28	-	TRBJ1-1	-	CASSQGPEAFF	TGTGCCAGCAGCCAGGGGCCTGAAGCTTTCTTT
TRBV30	TRBD1	TRBJ2-5	-	CAWSPGTGVETQYF	TGTGCCTGGAGCCCCGGGACAGGGGTGGAGACCCAGTACTTC
TRBV7-2	TRBD1	TRBJ2-7	-	CASSRDRYYEQYF	TGTGCCAGCAGCCGGGACAGGTACTACGAGCAGTACTTC
TRBV28	TRBD2	TRBJ2-7	once	CASSFSGRAGEQYF	TGTGCCAGCAGTTTCAGCGGGAGGGCAGGCGAGCAGTACTTC
TRBV5-1	TRBD1	TRBJ2-1	-	CASSLAATGGNEQFF	TGCGCCAGCAGCTTGGCTGCGACAGGGGGCAATGAGCAGTTCTTC
TRBV5-6	TRBD1	TRBJ1-5	-	CASSSRDREQPQHF	TGTGCCAGCAGCTCCCGGGACAGGGAGCAGCCCCAGCATTTT